Following are 26 T cell receptor beta chains from one sample sequenced in a study of blood T cell repertoires in COVID-19. Some clones are missing from TCRdb's copy, which holds only in-frame ones; the method was immunoSEQ multiplex PCR. The sample comprises some 360,000 clones, more than 70% of which are singletons, and under 5% rests with the top ten. Sequenced: peripheral blood. The receptors originated from an older woman with COVID-19, enrolled during active disease.

The V gene is TRBV19, the J gene TRBJ1-3; D is unclear. V lost 9 bases to trimming and J lost 0 bases, with 12 bases between them. The CDR3 contains 14 residues. Germline V CDR1 and CDR2: LNHDA, SQIVND (reference sequence). CDR3 protein: CARTDTFSGNTIYF. In DNA, the CDR3 is TGTGCCAGAACCGACACTTTCTCTGGAAACACCATATATTTT.

The chain couples TRBV3-1 (or the pseudogene TRBV3-2) to TRBJ2-2; TRBD2 is a possible D gene (7 bases). Per the germline V gene, CDR1 is LGHDT and CDR2 is YNNKEL (reference sequence). The germline V and J ends were trimmed by 10 bases and 6 bases, with 15 bases remaining between them. The CDR3 has 13 amino acids. CDR3 sequence (DNA): TGTGCCATTGGGCGCGGGGGCGCCGGGGAGCTGTTTTTT. Its translation: CAIGRGGAGELFF.

The genes are TRBV5-4 and TRBJ2-3, with D perhaps matching TRBD2 (7 bases). CDR1 and CDR2 from the germline V gene are SGHNT and YYREEE (reference sequence). This CDR3 region has 17 residues. V gave up 5 bases and J gave up 4 bases, with 23 bases separating them. The CDR3 sequence is CASSSRNPGGGADTQYF. DNA of the CDR3: TGTGCCAGCAGTTCACGAAATCCGGGGGGCGGTGCAGATACGCAGTATTTT.

The CDR3 here is CASSFPQTAISGNTIYF. Here the CDR3 DNA reads TGTGCCAGCAGTTTTCCTCAGACAGCGATCTCTGGAAACACCATATATTTT. This chain connects TRBV28 to TRBJ1-3, with TRBD1 as a possible D gene (5 bases). The V and J ends lost 3 bases and 0 bases respectively, with 15 bases between them. Germline-derived CDR1 and CDR2 are MDHEN and SYDVKM. The CDR3 consists of 17 residues. The full variable domain, rest sourced from reference TRBV28 and TRBJ1-3, is DVKVTQSSRYLVKRTGEKVFLECVQDMDHENMFWYRQDPGLGLRLIYFSYDVKMKEKGDIPEGYSVSREKKERFSLILESASTNQTSMYLCASSFPQTAISGNTIYFGEGSWLTVV.

The chain carries TRBV7-2 and TRBJ1-4; 8 bases are a match to TRBD1. The V gene's germline CDR1 is SGHTA and CDR2 FQGNSA. CDR3 length: 16 residues. The trim removed 1 base at V and 10 bases at J, leaving 11 bases unmatched. The chain's CDR3 is CASSLVQVTGGGKLFF. The DNA for the CDR3 is TGTGCCAGCAGCTTAGTTCAGGTCACAGGGGGAGGAAAACTGTTTTTT.

This rearrangement joins TRBV29-1 to TRBJ1-1; TRBD1 is a possible D gene (6 bases). V lost 7 bases and J 4 bases, leaving 13 bases between the germline ends. The V gene's germline CDR1 is SQVTM and CDR2 ANQGSEA. This CDR3 has 12 amino acids. The CDR3 sequence: CSGLRGGTEAFF. CDR3 nucleotide sequence: TGCAGCGGCCTGAGGGGGGGCACTGAAGCTTTCTTT. Based on the CDR3 plus reference TRBV29-1 and TRBJ1-1, the full variable domain is SAVISQKPSRDICQRGTSLTIQCQVDSQVTMMFWYRQQPGQSLTLIATANQGSEATYESGFVIDKFPISRPNLTFSTLTVSNMSPEDSSIYLCSGLRGGTEAFFGQGTRLTVV.

V usage is TRBV7-6 and J usage is TRBJ2-7; TRBD1 agrees at 10 bases. The CDR3 is 14 residues long. CDR1 is SGHVS and CDR2 is FNYEAQ in the germline V gene. Unmatched junction bases numbered 5, after V lost 5 bases and J lost 4 bases. CDR3 amino acids: CASSTQDRGYEQYF. DNA of the CDR3: TGTGCCAGCAGCACCCAGGACAGGGGGTACGAGCAGTACTTC.

The rearrangement uses TRBV5-6 and TRBJ1-6; unclear D gene. V was clipped by 1 base and J by 9 bases, with 14 bases between them. The length of the CDR3 is 15 residues. CDR1 is SGHDT and CDR2 is YYEEEE in the germline V gene. The CDR3 nucleotides read TGTGCCAGCAGCTTGCACCAGGCAGTGGGTTCACCCCTCCACTTT. Its protein is CASSLHQAVGSPLHF.

The CDR3 nucleotides are TGTGCCAGCAGTTTGCGACTAGCATCAGATACGCAGTATTTT. Translation: CASSLRLASDTQYF. J is TRBJ2-3 and V is TRBV27; 7 nucleotides line up with TRBD2. The germline V gene has CDR1 MNHEY and CDR2 SMNVEV (reference sequence). The CDR3 totals 14 residues. J lost 4 bases, V lost 3 bases, and 4 bases had no gene match.

The CDR3 loop is CASSPTGGTRSYNEQFF. In DNA, the CDR3 is TGTGCCAGCAGCCCAACCGGGGGGACGAGATCCTACAATGAGCAGTTCTTC. The chain has TRBV7-8 and TRBJ2-1; TRBD2 matches at 7 bases. The CDR3 is 17 residues long. CDR1 is SGHVS and CDR2 is FQNEAQ in the germline V gene. Trimming at V came to 5 bases and at J to 1 base, leaving 11 bases not matched to a gene.

The genes are TRBV9 and TRBJ2-3, with 13 bases that match TRBD2. This CDR3 spans 19 amino acids. Unmatched junction bases numbered 7, after V lost 0 bases and J lost 0 bases. Germline loops: CDR1 SGDLS, CDR2 YYNGEE. This chain's CDR3 is CASSVEALAGGLSTDTQYF. In DNA form, the CDR3 reads TGTGCCAGCAGCGTAGAAGCACTAGCGGGGGGGCTAAGCACAGATACGCAGTATTTT.

The chain is built from TRBV6-5 and TRBJ1-2; D might be TRBD1 (5 bases). With 2 bases removed from V and 4 bases from J, the gap between germline ends came to 11 bases. Per germline, CDR1 MNHEY and CDR2 SVGAGI. This CDR3 is built from 14 residues. The CDR3 here is CASSYRREGYGYTF. CDR3 DNA sequence: TGTGCCAGCAGTTACCGCAGGGAGGGCTATGGCTACACCTTC.

The V gene is TRBV18, the J gene TRBJ1-5, with 8 bases that match TRBD1. V shed 8 bases and J 2 bases; nucleotides not matched to a gene: 2. Looked up from germline, CDR1 is KGHSH and CDR2 is LQKENI. The CDR3 consists of 13 residues. The CDR3 loop is CASRGQGNQPQHF. CDR3 DNA: TGTGCCAGCCGGGGACAGGGCAATCAGCCCCAGCATTTT.

The chain couples TRBV19 to TRBJ1-5; 9 bases fit TRBD1. The J segment lost 7 bases and the V segment lost 4 bases, leaving 5 bases of the junction unmatched. CDR1 is LNHDA and CDR2 is SQIVND in the germline V gene (reference sequence). The CDR3 contains 14 residues. CDR3 in amino acids: CASSTGQGRQPQHF. DNA for the CDR3: TGTGCCAGTAGTACGGGACAGGGAAGGCAGCCCCAGCATTTT.

In regard to this clone: Compared with germline, one end of the junction differs, possibly owing to a read error. The V and J genes are TRBV27 and TRBJ2-5; 7 bases align to TRBD2. From germline, CDR1 is MNHEY and CDR2 SMNVEV (reference sequence). The CDR3 is 14 amino acids. The CDR3 reads CASSPQRRGESQYF. For the CDR3, the DNA is TGTGCCAGCAGCCCTCAGAGACGGGGGGAGAGCCAGTACTTC.

V and J are TRBV27 and TRBJ2-3, with 8 nucleotides matching TRBD2. Germline V gene lookup returns CDR1 MNHEY and CDR2 SMNVEV (reference sequence). This CDR3 contains 16 residues. J gave up 4 bases and V 7 bases, and 13 bases lay outside the gene matches. CDR3 sequence: CASTTPRGGLPDTQYF. In nucleotides, the CDR3 is TGTGCCAGCACCACACCACGGGGGGGCCTCCCAGATACGCAGTATTTT.

This clone was detected once. The CDR3 here is CASSQDWGQGSYEQYF. For the CDR3, the DNA is TGTGCCAGCAGCCAAGATTGGGGACAGGGGAGCTACGAGCAGTACTTC. The V call is TRBV14, the J call TRBJ2-7, with TRBD1 matching 10 bases. This CDR3 spans 16 amino acids. J gave up 3 bases and V 0 bases, and 5 bases lay outside the gene matches. Germline V gene sequence: CDR1 SGHDN, CDR2 FVKESK.

The chain couples TRBV6-5 to TRBJ1-5; 7 bases are a match to TRBD1. Unmatched junction bases numbered 11, after V lost 6 bases and J lost 6 bases. The CDR3 extends over 15 amino acids. Germline CDR1 MNHEY, CDR2 SVGAGI. CDR3 region: CASRSTGVGPQPQHF. Here the CDR3 DNA reads TGTGCCAGCAGGTCCACAGGGGTGGGTCCTCAGCCCCAGCATTTT.

The chain is built from TRBV27 and TRBJ1-1, with D perhaps TRBD1 (5 bases). Trimming removed 7 bases from V and 3 bases from J, with 18 bases in between. The CDR3 length is 15 residues. From germline, CDR1 is MNHEY and CDR2 SMNVEV (reference sequence). The CDR3 loop reads CASIAYGRGDTEAFF. Here the CDR3 DNA reads TGTGCCAGCATCGCTTACGGCCGGGGGGACACTGAAGCTTTCTTT.

This rearrangement joins TRBV24-1 to TRBJ2-3, with TRBD2 as a possible D gene (5 bases). Germline CDR1 and CDR2: KGHDR and SFDVKD. The CDR3 loop spans 14 amino acids. The V end was cut by 5 bases, the J end by 0 bases, with 8 bases between. The CDR3 sequence is CATSGGGSTDTQYF. CDR3 DNA: TGTGCCACCAGTGGCGGAGGTAGCACAGATACGCAGTATTTT.

The rearrangement links TRBV19 to TRBJ2-1; 10 bases are a match to TRBD1. The CDR3 length is 16 residues. V shed 3 bases, J shed 0 bases, and the junction held 2 bases outside the gene matches. Germline values: CDR1 LNHDA, CDR2 SQIVND (reference sequence). The CDR3 region has the DNA TGTGCCAGTAGTATGGGACAGGGGCGCTCCTACAATGAGCAGTTCTTC. Its protein product is CASSMGQGRSYNEQFF.

The gene calls are TRBV30 and TRBJ1-5, with D perhaps matching TRBD1 (6 bases). The CDR3 runs 15 residues. CDR1 and CDR2 from the germline V gene are GTSNPN and SVGIG (reference sequence). Trimming removed 1 base from V and 4 bases from J, with 14 bases in between. The CDR3 DNA reads TGTGCCTGGAGTGCGGGGGGGCTGGGAAATCAGCCCCAGCATTTT. This translates into CAWSAGGLGNQPQHF.

The chain carries TRBV19 and TRBJ2-7; D is possibly TRBD2 (6 bases). Germline assignment: CDR1 LNHDA and CDR2 SQIVND (reference sequence). Trimming cost V 4 bases and J 2 bases, with 12 bases left between them. The length of the CDR3 is 14 residues. The CDR3 DNA reads as TGTGCCAGTAGTAACCGGGAGAAGGCCTACGAGCAGTACTTC. As protein: CASSNREKAYEQYF. Complete variable domain (other parts from reference TRBV19 and TRBJ2-7): DGGITQSPKYLFRKEGQNVTLSCEQNLNHDAMYWYRQDPGQGLRLIYYSQIVNDFQKGDIAEGYSVSREKKESFPLTVTSAQKNPTAFYLCASSNREKAYEQYFGPGTRLTVT.

The CDR3 reads CASRVGAGVQETQYF. As DNA, the CDR3 is TGCGCCAGCAGGGTGGGTGCGGGGGTTCAAGAGACCCAGTACTTC. The gene calls are TRBV5-1 and TRBJ2-5, with 7 nucleotides matching TRBD2. Germline V gene data show CDR1 as SGHRS and CDR2 as YFSETQ. Trimming took 5 bases from V and 2 from J; bases not matched to a gene: 9. CDR3 length: 15 amino acids.

The rearrangement uses TRBV30 and TRBJ1-1; 7 bases map to TRBD1. This CDR3 comprises 13 residues. V was clipped by 4 bases and J by 1 base; unmatched bases: 3. Germline CDR1 is GTSNPN and CDR2 is SVGIG (reference sequence). The CDR3 nucleotides read TGTGCCTGGACCGGACAGGCGAACACTGAAGCTTTCTTT. Protein: CAWTGQANTEAFF.

The V gene is TRBV6-6, the J gene TRBJ1-6, with a tentative D call TRBD1 (5 bases). This CDR3 region has 14 residues. V lost 2 bases and J 8 bases, leaving 10 bases between the germline ends. Germline V gives CDR1 MNHNY, CDR2 SVGAGI (reference sequence). The CDR3 DNA reads TGTGCCAGCAGTTACATTGGGGCCTATTCACCCCTCCACTTT. As protein: CASSYIGAYSPLHF.